The sample holds a few counts of the clone carrying this TCR beta chain. CDR1 is LGHNA and CDR2 is YSLEER in the germline V gene. The V gene end was trimmed by 0 bases and the J gene end by 10 bases; junction bases not matched to a gene: 13. The CDR3 totals 17 residues. This record comes from a study of blood T cell repertoires in COVID-19. Sequenced by immunoSEQ multiplex PCR; TCRdb stores in-frame clones only, minus some. The top ten clones hold roughly 1.5% of a sample with about 93,000 clones, 75% to 90% of them seen once. Specimen: peripheral blood. This receptor was obtained from a human donor with active COVID-19. The donor label of this sample is uncertain. The rearrangement joins TRBV4-3 to TRBJ2-1, with 9 bases matching TRBD2. CDR3 residues: CASSQDPRGGAGREQFF. The DNA for the CDR3 is TGCGCCAGCAGCCAAGATCCCCGCGGGGGGGCAGGAAGGGAGCAGTTCTTC.